This T cell receptor (beta chain) appears in the sequencing data of a study of T cells after yellow fever vaccination. The sample holds many counts of this clonotype. Its antigen is undetermined. CDR3 size: 14 residues. CDR1 and CDR2 (germline): SGHTA, FQGNSA. The V segment lost 1 base and the J segment 9 bases; nucleotides outside the gene matches: 5. Findings and caveats of the study: Subsequent booster samples again held most clones from primary vaccination (96% CD4, nearly 90% CD8).

TCR cDNA, made by 5'RACE template switching, carried an added universal primer site and UMIs. TCRdb itself ran the 5' RACE reads through MiXCR, one entry per CDR3 protein. The sample has about 210,000 distinct CDR3 sequences; approximately 3% are singletons. The clonotype was recovered from a young man who received the YFV17D yellow fever vaccine. The sequenced sample was CD4+ T cells sorted from PBMCs, obtained 10 days after the yellow fever booster vaccination. This chain joins TRBV7-2 and TRBJ2-4; 8 bases map to TRBD1. The CDR3 DNA sequence: TGTGCCAGCAGCTTAGTGGACAGGGCTGCCATTCAGTACTTC. It encodes CASSLVDRAAIQYF.